These T cell receptor beta chains were read from a single sample in a study of T cells in Graves' hyperthyroidism and ophthalmopathy. MiXCR, applied by TCRdb to the multiplex PCR reads, yields one record per CDR3 protein. Of under 400,000 distinct CDR3 sequences in the sample, over 10% were seen once. The source material was blood. These receptors originate from a woman aged 18-30 years with Graves' hyperthyroidism. Each CDR3 is given with its conserved first and last residue. The order of the fields is V gene, CDR3 protein.

v_call: TRBV19; cdr3_aa: CASSMWDTHNEQFF
v_call: TRBV30; cdr3_aa: CAWSVDYGYTF
v_call: TRBV9; cdr3_aa: CASGESTDTQYF
v_call: TRBV5-1; cdr3_aa: CASSLLTGQGSVNTQYF
v_call: TRBV28; cdr3_aa: CASSPTPSGTNTGELFF
v_call: TRBV20-1; cdr3_aa: CSFHRGDSDGYTF
v_call: TRBV7-9; cdr3_aa: CASSPTANQETQYF
v_call: TRBV20-1; cdr3_aa: CSASEGTLQETQYF
v_call: TRBV5-5; cdr3_aa: CASSLGAPRTEAFF
v_call: TRBV20-1; cdr3_aa: CSAGDRASYEQYF
v_call: TRBV13; cdr3_aa: CASSYWTGGRETQYF
v_call: TRBV20-1; cdr3_aa: CSASGQRGNRKLFF
v_call: TRBV28; cdr3_aa: CASSKKVRRQPQHF
v_call: TRBV6-1; cdr3_aa: CASSTSGQGAYNEQFF
v_call: TRBV30; cdr3_aa: CAWSGTEWGTQYF